This T cell receptor (beta chain) was retrieved from a study of memory CD4+ T cells and cytomegalovirus serostatus. There are 13 residues in the CDR3. Trimming shortened V by 0 bases and J by 5 bases, and 6 bases separated the two germline ends. Germline CDR1 and CDR2: KGHSH and LQKENI. Only in-frame clones appear in the TCRdb table, and some are missing; sequencing was by immunoSEQ multiplex PCR. There are fewer than 35,000 clones in the sample; more than 70% occur only once, and 0.68% lies in the top ten. General study points: CMV serostatus prediction reached median AUC approximately 0.95, or 0.91 with US-trained model.

Notes on this clone: Its specificity is not known.

Single viable CD3+CD4+CD8-CD45RO+ cells were sorted as the memory CD4+ T cells. Total CD4+ T cells were enriched by CD4 positive selection. Sequenced: memory CD4+ T cells from blood. The chain uses TRBV18 and TRBJ2-3; D is unclear. This clonotype was sampled from an adult in good health and CMV-seronegative. This CDR3 reads CASSPPVGDTQYF. CDR3 nucleotide sequence: TGTGCCAGCTCACCACCGGTGGGAGATACGCAGTATTTT.